Below are 8 T cell receptor beta chains sequenced from a single sample in a study of molecular identifiers for immune sequencing clone quantification. In TCRdb, the PCR reads were re-called with MiXCR into one record per CDR3 protein. The repertoire has approximately 670,000 distinct CDR3 sequences, just under 20% of them found once; the top ten carry about 0.9%. The sequenced sample was naive CD8+ T cells from blood, with Jurkat cell RNA spiked in. Subset: FACS-sorted CD8+CD4-CCR7+CD45RA+ naive T cells. These receptors came from a human donor in good health. Some libraries in this study had Jurkat cell RNA spiked in.

Details on this clonotype: One end of the junction fails to match germline, which may point to a read error. The J gene is TRBJ1-2, the V gene TRBV27, with D perhaps matching TRBD1 (5 bases). The CDR3 is made up of 16 amino acids. CDR1 and CDR2 from the germline V gene are MNHEY and SMNVEV (reference sequence). The CDR3 loop is CASNLSKGHSNYGYTF. The CDR3, as DNA: TGTGCCAGCAATTTATCGAAAGGACATTCTAACTATGGCTACACCTTC.

V is TRBV19 and J is TRBJ2-5; tentatively, D is TRBD2 (5 bases). The CDR3 length is 15 residues. V lost 7 bases and J lost 4, with 19 bases in between. CDR1 and CDR2 from the germline V gene are LNHDA and SQIVND (reference sequence). The CDR3: CASTGWGSEGETQYF. CDR3 nucleotide sequence: TGTGCCAGTACGGGTTGGGGTAGCGAGGGAGAGACCCAGTACTTC.

Comment on this clonotype: This clone may be a read error of a much larger clone one base away. The V and J genes are TRBV10-2 and TRBJ2-5; D is possibly TRBD1 or TRBD2 (5 bases each). The CDR3 is 15 amino acids. The V end lost 0 bases, the J end lost 4 bases, and 12 bases lay between the germline ends. Germline lookup yields CDR1 WSHSY and CDR2 SAAADI. The CDR3 here is CASSESVRGRETQYF. The CDR3, as DNA: TGCGCCAGCAGTGAGTCTGTGAGGGGACGAGAGACCCAGTACTTC.

Only a few counts were recorded for this clonotype. This chain uses TRBV27 with TRBJ2-7; tentative D call: TRBD2 (6 bases). Germline V gives CDR1 MNHEY, CDR2 SMNVEV (reference sequence). This CDR3 has 15 residues. V was pared by 3 bases and J by 2 bases, with 14 bases between. The CDR3 reads CASSFRSGATYEQYF. The DNA of the CDR3 is TGTGCCAGCAGTTTTCGATCGGGAGCGACCTACGAGCAGTACTTC.

This clonotype was seen at least ten times. V gene TRBV5-1 combines with J gene TRBJ2-7; tentatively, D is TRBD2 (5 bases). The CDR3 spans 13 residues. Trimming took off 2 bases at V and 4 bases at J, with 10 bases between the two ends. Germline lookup yields CDR1 SGHRS and CDR2 YFSETQ. The CDR3 spells CASSLRENYEQYF. The CDR3 DNA is TGCGCCAGCAGCTTAAGGGAGAATTACGAGCAGTACTTC.

This clonotype appeared a few times. The rearrangement links TRBV9 to TRBJ2-1; 9 bases fit TRBD2. The CDR3 has 17 residues. The V segment lost 0 bases and the J segment 0 bases; nucleotides outside the gene matches: 4. CDR1 and CDR2 (germline): SGDLS, YYNGEE. The CDR3 loop reads CASSVVGSGSSYNEQFF. CDR3 DNA sequence: TGTGCCAGCAGCGTAGTAGGTAGCGGGAGCTCCTACAATGAGCAGTTCTTC.

The gene calls are TRBV11-3 and TRBJ2-3; no firm D call. CDR1 and CDR2 from the germline V gene are SGHNT and YENEEA. Trimming cost V 5 bases and J 8 bases, with 20 bases left between them. The CDR3 is 15 amino acids. CDR3 sequence reads: CASSHGSSHKGTQYF. The CDR3 coding sequence is TGTGCCAGCAGCCACGGTAGCAGCCACAAAGGTACGCAGTATTTT.

The gene calls are TRBV5-1 and TRBJ2-1; TRBD1 matches at 7 bases. The CDR3 is 15 residues long. After removal of 4 bases from V and 4 bases from J, the junction contained 8 bases not matched to a gene. Per the germline V gene, CDR1 is SGHRS and CDR2 is YFSETQ. The CDR3: CASSERQGSYNEQFF. CDR3 sequence (DNA): TGCGCCAGCAGCGAGAGACAGGGCTCGTACAATGAGCAGTTCTTC. Combining the CDR3 with reference TRBV5-1 and TRBJ2-1 gives the whole variable domain KAGVTQTPRYLIKTRGQQVTLSCSPISGHRSVSWYQQTPGQGLQFLFEYFSETQRNKGNFPGRFSGRQFSNSRSEMNVSTLELGDSALYLCASSERQGSYNEQFFGPGTRLTVL.